The 21 T cell receptor beta chains listed next were all sequenced from one sample in a study of cytomegalovirus exposure and HLA in healthy donors. The PCR made use of 60 Vbeta and 13 Jbeta primers. Sequenced by immunoSEQ multiplex PCR; TCRdb stores in-frame clones only, minus some. Of over 250,000 clones in the sample, roughly 70% are singletons; the top ten hold 2% to 2.5%. Material for sequencing was PBMCs. Every receptor here comes from a female donor in good health and CMV-seronegative.

The chain carries TRBV19 and TRBJ2-7; 9 bases agree with TRBD1. V shed 2 bases and J 5 bases; nucleotides not matched to a gene: 10. Germline V gene sequence: CDR1 LNHDA, CDR2 SQIVND (reference sequence). The length of the CDR3 is 16 residues. CDR3 region: CASSIRTGQGVNEQYF. CDR3 DNA: TGTGCCAGTAGTATAAGAACGGGACAGGGTGTCAACGAGCAGTACTTC.

CDR3 residues: CASSLGGLEVRTQYF. DNA of the CDR3: TGTGCCAGCAGTTTAGGCGGACTGGAGGTTCGGACCCAGTACTTC. The chain combines TRBV28 with TRBJ2-5; tentatively, D is TRBD2 (5 bases). The CDR3 is made up of 15 amino acids. V dropped 2 bases and J dropped 7 bases, with 17 bases sitting between them. Germline V gene lookup returns CDR1 MDHEN and CDR2 SYDVKM.

For this clone: A junction end diverges from the germline sequence, so it may reflect a read error. The V call is TRBV30, the J call TRBJ2-1; D gene ambiguous. Germline CDR1 is GTSNPN and CDR2 is SVGIG (reference sequence). CDR3 size: 13 residues. The CDR3 loop is CAWTPSHDWRRLF. The CDR3 DNA reads as TGTGCCTGGACTCCCTCTCATGACTGGCGTCGGCTCTTC.

This clone was observed a single time. The chain has TRBV28 and TRBJ1-4; TRBD1 matches 8 bases. In germline, CDR1 is MDHEN, CDR2 SYDVKM. Trimming took 5 bases from V and 6 from J; bases not matched to a gene: 8. This CDR3 comprises 15 residues. CDR3 protein: CASSALQGAYEKLFF. The CDR3, as DNA: TGTGCCAGCAGTGCCCTTCAGGGGGCATATGAAAAACTGTTTTTT.

V gene TRBV30 combines with J gene TRBJ2-1; 11 bases line up with TRBD2. Germline trimming cut 3 bases from V and 8 bases from J; bases unmatched to any gene: 9. The CDR3 extends over 15 amino acids. Germline values: CDR1 GTSNPN, CDR2 SVGIG (reference sequence). The CDR3 loop reads CAWSPDSGRAYEQFF. In nucleotides, the CDR3 is TGTGCCTGGAGCCCCGATAGCGGGAGGGCCTATGAGCAGTTCTTC. Drawing the rest from reference TRBV30 and TRBJ2-1, the complete variable domain is SQTIHQWPATLVQPVGSPLSLECTVEGTSNPNLYWYRQAAGRGLQLLFYSVGIGQISSEVPQNLSASRPQDRQFILSSKKLLLSDSGFYLCAWSPDSGRAYEQFFGPGTRLTVL.

Only one count was recorded for this clone. Here the CDR3 reads CASSDQTSGNNEQFF. CDR3 nucleotides: TGCGCCAGCAGCGACCAGACTAGCGGAAACAATGAGCAGTTCTTC. V and J are TRBV5-1 and TRBJ2-1, with 9 bases matching TRBD2. In germline, CDR1 is SGHRS, CDR2 YFSETQ. V lost 4 bases, J lost 5 bases, and 7 bases stayed unmatched. This CDR3 spans 15 amino acids.

The chain links TRBV2 to TRBJ2-2; TRBD1 matches at 12 bases. V gave up 4 bases and J gave up 4 bases; unmatched junction bases: 7. Looked up from germline, CDR1 is SNHLY and CDR2 is FYNNEI. This CDR3 is 17 amino acids long. The CDR3 loop is CASSAGTGGSGTGELFF. The CDR3 DNA follows: TGTGCCAGCAGTGCCGGGACAGGGGGCTCGGGCACCGGGGAGCTGTTTTTT.

The chain recombines TRBV7-3 with TRBJ2-2; 8 nucleotides match TRBD2. The junction had 7 bases not matched to a gene; V was cut back by 5 bases and J by 5 bases. In germline, CDR1 is SGHTA, CDR2 FQGTGA. This CDR3 has 15 amino acids. CDR3 coding DNA: TGTGCCAGCAGCCCCGGTGGCGGGGGGACCGGGGAGCTGTTTTTT. It yields the protein CASSPGGGGTGELFF.

The chain has TRBV11-3 and TRBJ2-5, with TRBD2 matching 10 bases. CDR3 length equals 13 residues. Germline V lookup: CDR1 SGHNT, CDR2 YENEEA. V lost 8 bases to trimming and J lost 5 bases; unmatched junction nucleotides: 5. The CDR3 nucleotides read TGTGCCAGCGCCGGGACTAGCGCTGAGACCCAGTACTTC. It is translated as CASAGTSAETQYF.

The genes are TRBV4-2 and TRBJ2-7; D is possibly TRBD2 (5 bases). V lost 0 bases to trimming and J lost 6 bases, with 15 bases between them. The CDR3 is 15 amino acids. Germline CDR1 reads LGHNA; CDR2 reads YNFKEQ. CDR3 DNA: TGTGCCAGCAGCCAAGAAGCGGCGATACTCTCCGAGCAGTACTTC. Protein: CASSQEAAILSEQYF.

The genes are TRBV6-1 and TRBJ1-1; TRBD1 matches at 12 bases. V was clipped by 2 bases and J by 5 bases; unmatched bases: 6. Germline V CDR1 and CDR2: MNHNS, SASEGT. This CDR3 is 16 amino acids long. In DNA, the CDR3 is TGTGCCAGCAGTGAATCGGGACAGGGGGCTGGAACTGAAGCTTTCTTT. Protein sequence: CASSESGQGAGTEAFF.

This clone turned up a few times. A junction boundary mismatches the germline segment, possibly from a read error. The V gene is TRBV7-9, the J gene TRBJ1-1, with a weak D call TRBD1 (6 bases). The length of the CDR3 is 14 residues. Per germline, CDR1 SEHNR and CDR2 FQNEAQ (reference sequence). The CDR3 is CSSSSSGGGHEAFF. The CDR3 DNA reads TGTTCCAGCAGCTCTTCCGGGGGGGGCCATGAAGCTTTCTTT.

This clone occurred once. The chain combines TRBV19 with TRBJ1-2; TRBD1 matches at 7 bases. In germline, CDR1 is LNHDA, CDR2 SQIVND (reference sequence). The V gene end was trimmed by 5 bases and the J gene end by 6 bases; junction bases not matched to a gene: 6. This CDR3 contains 13 residues. CDR3 residues: CASSLQGLDGYTF. The CDR3 DNA is TGTGCCAGTAGTTTACAGGGGCTGGATGGCTACACCTTC. The full variable domain, its missing parts supplied by reference TRBV19 and TRBJ1-2, is DGGITQSPKYLFRKEGQNVTLSCEQNLNHDAMYWYRQDPGQGLRLIYYSQIVNDFQKGDIAEGYSVSREKKESFPLTVTSAQKNPTAFYLCASSLQGLDGYTFGSGTRLTVV.

CDR3 amino acids: CASSPGGFGTEAFF. The CDR3 bases are TGTGCCAGCAGCCCTGGGGGCTTTGGCACTGAAGCTTTCTTT. V usage is TRBV28 and J usage is TRBJ1-1; maybe TRBD1 (6 bases). CDR1 and CDR2 from the germline V gene are MDHEN and SYDVKM. CDR3 length equals 14 residues. V shed 6 bases and J shed 4 bases, with 15 bases lying between them.

This clone was recorded only once. This chain links TRBV27 with TRBJ2-7; TRBD2 aligns across 7 bases. Germline V gene sequence: CDR1 MNHEY, CDR2 SMNVEV (reference sequence). J gave up 1 base and V 2 bases, and 5 bases lay outside the gene matches. CDR3 size: 15 residues. The CDR3 here is CASSLTTSLSYEQYF. The CDR3 DNA reads as TGTGCCAGCAGTTTAACGACTAGCTTGTCCTACGAGCAGTACTTC.

The V gene is TRBV11-3, the J gene TRBJ2-3; D possibly corresponds to TRBD2 (6 bases). The length of the CDR3 is 15 residues. CDR1 SGHNT and CDR2 YENEEA come from the germline V gene. V was pared by 5 bases and J by 5 bases, with 17 bases between. CDR3 loop: CASSPRLTGVDTQYF. CDR3 sequence (DNA): TGTGCCAGCAGCCCCCGACTAACGGGAGTAGATACGCAGTATTTT.

V and J are TRBV7-3 and TRBJ2-1; D possibly corresponds to TRBD2 (7 bases). Per germline, CDR1 SGHTA and CDR2 FQGTGA. CDR3 size: 16 residues. Trimming removed 4 bases from V and 8 bases from J, with 21 bases in between. CDR3 in DNA: TGTGCCAGCAGCTCAAGGGGGAGGGGAGCGGTCGATGAGCAGTTCTTC. As protein: CASSSRGRGAVDEQFF.

The V call is TRBV7-2, the J call TRBJ1-2; TRBD1 agrees at 11 bases. Trimming at V came to 5 bases and at J to 6 bases, leaving 8 bases not matched to a gene. This CDR3 has 15 amino acids. The germline V gene encodes CDR1 SGHTA and CDR2 FQGNSA. CDR3 loop: CASSPDRGHWNGYTF. Written as DNA, the CDR3 is TGTGCCAGCAGCCCGGACAGGGGGCATTGGAATGGCTACACCTTC.

About this clone: The junction departs from the called germline gene at one end, perhaps through a read error. The rearrangement links TRBV7-9 to TRBJ2-7; possible D gene TRBD2, 7 bases. In germline, CDR1 is SEHNR, CDR2 FQNEAQ (reference sequence). CDR3 length: 16 amino acids. CDR3 nucleotide sequence: TGTTCCAGCAGCTCAATAGCGGGCAGGGGATTCAACGAGCAGTACTTC. Its protein is CSSSSIAGRGFNEQYF.

This chain links TRBV6-6 with TRBJ2-1; 9 bases match TRBD1. V dropped 0 bases and J dropped 8; count of bases not matched to a gene: 5. There are 15 residues in the CDR3. CDR1 is MNHNY, CDR2 SVGAGI, per germline (reference sequence). The CDR3, as DNA: TGTGCCAGCAGTTACTCCCGGGACAGGGCCGATGAGCAGTTCTTC. This encodes CASSYSRDRADEQFF.

A remark on this clone: At one of its ends the junction is not consistent with the germline gene, which may arise from a read error. The V and J genes are TRBV19 and TRBJ2-1; D is perhaps TRBD2 (5 bases). This CDR3 has 14 amino acids. The V gene's germline CDR1 is LNHDA and CDR2 SQIVND (reference sequence). CDR3 DNA sequence: TGTGCCGGTAGATCAAGCGGCACATACAATGAGCAGTTCTTC. Encoded protein: CAGRSSGTYNEQFF. Filled out from reference TRBV19 and TRBJ2-1, the complete variable domain reads DGGITQSPKYLFRKEGQNVTLSCEQNLNHDAMYWYRQDPGQGLRLIYYSQIVNDFQKGDIAEGYSVSREKKESFPLTVTSAQKNPTAFYLCAGRSSGTYNEQFFGPGTRLTVL.